This T cell receptor (beta chain) was documented in a study of long-term antiretroviral therapy in people with HIV. Study-wide results and limits: Dominant in the repertoire at all time points were clones expanded before ART.

The CDR3 sequence is 17 residues long. The V gene's germline CDR1 is ENHRY and CDR2 SYGVKD. V lost 6 bases, J lost 11 bases, and 18 bases stayed unmatched. As for this clone: Its antigen is not identified.

Treatment for all HIV-infected participants took place in the United States. The assay, immunoSEQ v3.0, was run at survey level. Here immunoSEQ multiplex PCR was the method, and the copy in TCRdb shows in-frame clones only, minus some. Of about 36,000 clones in the sample, 94% are singletons; the top ten hold roughly 3.6%. This specimen was unsorted PBMCs, taken 4.1 years after starting antiretroviral therapy. The V gene is TRBV10-3, the J gene TRBJ1-6; TRBD1 matches 8 bases. This clonotype was obtained from a woman between 50 and 59 years old with HIV. CDR3: CAISGVEGQGAGAPLHF. CDR3 nucleotides: TGTGCCATCAGCGGGGTCGAGGGGCAGGGGGCAGGGGCACCCCTCCACTTT.